Below are 7 T cell receptor beta chains sequenced from a single sample in a study of beta chain features in type 1 diabetes. The entirety of the isolated RNA underwent reverse transcription, so expressed TCRB transcripts were sequenced. Profiling relied on immunoSEQ multiplex PCR, and the TCRdb table lists in-frame clones only, not all of them. This table holds 200,000 to 300,000 clones, 55% to 70% found once. Sample: naive CD4+ T cells from blood. These receptors originate from a man in his thirties or forties in good health.

This clone was observed a few times. The chain is built from TRBV10-3 and TRBJ2-2, with D tentatively TRBD1 (7 bases). Germline CDR1 and CDR2: ENHRY and SYGVKD. This CDR3 contains 14 residues. The V and J ends lost 8 bases and 3 bases respectively, with 13 bases between them. The CDR3 spells CAIRGTDDTGELFF. CDR3 coding DNA: TGTGCCATCCGGGGGACAGATGACACCGGGGAGCTGTTTTTT.

V gene TRBV7-8 combines with J gene TRBJ1-1; D gene unclear. This CDR3 spans 13 amino acids. V lost 1 base, J lost 0 bases, and 3 bases lay in between. Germline V gives CDR1 SGHVS, CDR2 FQNEAQ. The CDR3 here is CASSLDMNTEAFF. In DNA, the CDR3 is TGTGCCAGCAGCTTAGACATGAACACTGAAGCTTTCTTT. Variable domain in full (rest from reference TRBV7-8 and TRBJ1-1): GAGVSQSPRYKVAKRGQDVALRCDPISGHVSLFWYQQALGQGPEFLTYFQNEAQLDKSGLPSDRFFAERPEGSVSTLKIQRTQQEDSAVYLCASSLDMNTEAFFGQGTRLTVV.

This chain connects TRBV28 to TRBJ2-7, with 8 bases lining up with TRBD1. The CDR3 spans 12 residues. Germline V gene sequence: CDR1 MDHEN, CDR2 SYDVKM. V gave up 9 bases and J gave up 11 bases; unmatched junction bases: 12. This CDR3 reads CASQALRDRKYF. Written as DNA, the CDR3 is TGTGCCAGTCAGGCTCTCCGGGACAGGAAGTACTTC.

This chain connects TRBV30 to TRBJ1-6; D gene unclear. This CDR3 has 13 amino acids. Germline V CDR1 and CDR2: GTSNPN, SVGIG (reference sequence). V was pared by 2 bases and J by 5 bases, with 7 bases between. CDR3 sequence: CAWSPHDNSPLHF. The CDR3 DNA sequence: TGTGCCTGGAGTCCCCACGATAATTCACCCCTCCACTTT.

Comment on this clone: Other nucleotide sequences from this sample produce the same CDR3. The rearrangement uses TRBV6-5 and TRBJ2-7; the match to TRBD1 covers 7 bases. The germline V gene has CDR1 MNHEY and CDR2 SVGAGI. The trim removed 6 bases at V and 3 bases at J, leaving 2 bases unmatched. The length of the CDR3 is 12 residues. The CDR3 here is CASSRQGYEQYF. DNA for the CDR3: TGTGCCAGCAGCAGACAGGGCTACGAGCAGTACTTC.

J is TRBJ2-7 and V is TRBV7-2, with a tentative D call TRBD1 (5 bases). Germline-derived CDR1 and CDR2 are SGHTA and FQGNSA. The CDR3 covers 13 residues. V was pared by 2 bases and J by 6 bases, with 11 bases between. The CDR3 reads CASSLMRQGEQYF. CDR3 DNA sequence: TGTGCCAGCAGCTTAATGCGTCAGGGCGAGCAGTACTTC.

The chain joins TRBV25-1 to TRBJ2-5; tentatively, D is TRBD2 (7 bases). Trimming stripped 3 bases from V and 7 bases from J, with 12 bases between. Germline lookup yields CDR1 MGHDK and CDR2 SYGVNS. The CDR3 is 13 residues long. The CDR3 reads CASSDGGAGTQYF. CDR3 nucleotide sequence: TGTGCCAGCAGTGATGGGGGGGCTGGGACCCAGTACTTC. The whole variable domain, filled in from reference TRBV25-1 and TRBJ2-5, reads EADIYQTPRYLVIGTGKKITLECSQTMGHDKMYWYQQDPGMELHLIHYSYGVNSTEKGDLSSESTVSRIRTEHFPLTLESARPSHTSQYLCASSDGGAGTQYFGPGTRLLVL.